This T cell receptor beta chain was observed in a study of PD-L1 blockade in urothelial cancer. The repertoire was sequenced with immunoSEQ multiplex PCR; TCRdb's copy has only in-frame clones and lacks some. The data show 31,000 or so clones, with about 89% seen just once and about 7.8% held by the top ten. There are 15 residues in the CDR3. Looked up from germline, CDR1 is SNHLY and CDR2 is FYNNEI. Trimming cost V 8 bases and J 1 base; bases outside gene matches: 8. In its sample, this clone was seen a few times. The time point here: peripheral blood 6 weeks after treatment start. V is TRBV2 and J is TRBJ2-5; 9 bases are a match to TRBD2. The TCR was taken from a man at least 80 years old with urothelial cancer. The specimen was PBMCs, collected around atezolizumab (anti-PD-L1) treatment. Here the CDR3 reads CASGGRGRSQETQYF. In DNA form, the CDR3 reads TGTGCCAGCGGCGGGAGGGGCAGATCCCAAGAGACCCAGTACTTC.